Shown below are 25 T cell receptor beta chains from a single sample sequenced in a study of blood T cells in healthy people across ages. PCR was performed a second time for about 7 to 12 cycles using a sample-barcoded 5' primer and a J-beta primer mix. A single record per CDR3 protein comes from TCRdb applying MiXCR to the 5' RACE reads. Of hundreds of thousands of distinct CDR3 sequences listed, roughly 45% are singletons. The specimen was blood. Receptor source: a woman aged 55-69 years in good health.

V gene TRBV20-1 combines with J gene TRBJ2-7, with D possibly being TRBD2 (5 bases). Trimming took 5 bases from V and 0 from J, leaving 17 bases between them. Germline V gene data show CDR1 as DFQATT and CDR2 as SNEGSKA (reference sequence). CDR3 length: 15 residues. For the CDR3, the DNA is TGCAGTGCTGGGAGAACTGGACTCTCCTCCTACGAGCAGTACTTC. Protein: CSAGRTGLSSYEQYF.

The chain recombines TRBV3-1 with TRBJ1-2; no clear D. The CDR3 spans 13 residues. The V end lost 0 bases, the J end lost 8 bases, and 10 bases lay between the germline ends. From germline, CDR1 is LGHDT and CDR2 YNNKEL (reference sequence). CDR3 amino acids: CASSQDRPMGYTF. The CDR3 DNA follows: TGTGCCAGCAGCCAAGATAGGCCCATGGGCTACACCTTC.

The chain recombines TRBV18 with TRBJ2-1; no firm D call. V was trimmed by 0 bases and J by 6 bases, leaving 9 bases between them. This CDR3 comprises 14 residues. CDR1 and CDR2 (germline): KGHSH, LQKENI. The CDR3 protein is CASSPPGSRNEQFF. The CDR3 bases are TGTGCCAGCTCACCACCCGGAAGCCGCAATGAGCAGTTCTTC.

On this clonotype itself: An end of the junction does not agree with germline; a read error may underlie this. CDR3: CASSLSTDTEYF. The CDR3, as DNA: TGTGCCAGCAGTCTAAGCACAGATACGGAGTATTTT. The gene calls are TRBV12-3 or TRBV12-4 and TRBJ2-3, with D hard to call. The CDR3 is 12 amino acids.

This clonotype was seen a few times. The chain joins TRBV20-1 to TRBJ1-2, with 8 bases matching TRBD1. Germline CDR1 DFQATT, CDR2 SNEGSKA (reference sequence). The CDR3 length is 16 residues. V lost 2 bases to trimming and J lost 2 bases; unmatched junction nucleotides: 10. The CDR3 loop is CSARSQGQVVNYGYTF. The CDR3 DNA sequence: TGCAGTGCTAGATCACAGGGACAGGTGGTCAACTATGGCTACACCTTC.

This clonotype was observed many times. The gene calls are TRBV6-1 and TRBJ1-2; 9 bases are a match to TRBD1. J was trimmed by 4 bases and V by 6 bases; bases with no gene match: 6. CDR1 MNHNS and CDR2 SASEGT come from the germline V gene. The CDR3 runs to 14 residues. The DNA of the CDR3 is TGTGCCAGCAGGGAAACAGGGGGCATCTATGGCTACACCTTC. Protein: CASRETGGIYGYTF.

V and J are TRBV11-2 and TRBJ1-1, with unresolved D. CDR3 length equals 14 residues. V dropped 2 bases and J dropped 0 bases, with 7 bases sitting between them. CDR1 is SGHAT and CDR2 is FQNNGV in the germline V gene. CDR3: CASSLQFMNTEAFF. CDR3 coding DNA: TGTGCCAGCAGCTTACAGTTTATGAACACTGAAGCTTTCTTT. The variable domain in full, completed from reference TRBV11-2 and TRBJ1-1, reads EAGVAQSPRYKIIEKRQSVAFWCNPISGHATLYWYQQILGQGPKLLIQFQNNGVVDDSQLPKDRFSAERLKGVDSTLKIQPAKLEDSAVYLCASSLQFMNTEAFFGQGTRLTVV.

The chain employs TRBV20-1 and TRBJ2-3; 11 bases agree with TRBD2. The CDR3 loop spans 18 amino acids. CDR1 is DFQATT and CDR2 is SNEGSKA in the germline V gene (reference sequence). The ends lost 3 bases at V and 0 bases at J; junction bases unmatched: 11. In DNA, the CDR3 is TGCAGTGCTAGGTCGGGAACTAGCGGGAGTTCTAGCACAGATACGCAGTATTTT. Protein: CSARSGTSGSSSTDTQYF.

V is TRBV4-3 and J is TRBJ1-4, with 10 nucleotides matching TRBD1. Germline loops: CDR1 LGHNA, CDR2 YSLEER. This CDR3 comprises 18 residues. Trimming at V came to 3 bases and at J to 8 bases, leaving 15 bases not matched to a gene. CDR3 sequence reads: CASSQRTATGGEGEKLFF. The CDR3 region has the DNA TGCGCCAGCAGCCAGAGGACCGCGACAGGGGGCGAGGGGGAAAAACTGTTTTTT.

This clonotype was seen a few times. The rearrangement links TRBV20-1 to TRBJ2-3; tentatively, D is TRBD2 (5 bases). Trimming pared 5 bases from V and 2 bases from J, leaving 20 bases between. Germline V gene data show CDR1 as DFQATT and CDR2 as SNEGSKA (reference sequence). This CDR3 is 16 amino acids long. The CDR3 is CSASTLASRYTDTQYF. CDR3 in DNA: TGCAGTGCTTCCACCTTGGCTAGCCGTTACACAGATACGCAGTATTTT.

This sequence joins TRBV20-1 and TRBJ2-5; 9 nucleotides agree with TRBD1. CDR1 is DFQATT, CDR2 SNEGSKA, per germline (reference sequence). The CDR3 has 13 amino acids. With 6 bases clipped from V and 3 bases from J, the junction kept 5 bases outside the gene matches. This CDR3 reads CSATGQGKETQYF. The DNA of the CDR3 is TGCAGTGCCACCGGACAGGGGAAAGAGACCCAGTACTTC.

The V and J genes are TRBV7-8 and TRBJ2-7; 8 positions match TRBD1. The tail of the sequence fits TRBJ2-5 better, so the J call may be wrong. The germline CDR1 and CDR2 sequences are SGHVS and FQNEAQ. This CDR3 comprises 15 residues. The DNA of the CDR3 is TGTGCCAGCAGCTTACATCGGACAGGGAAAGAGACCCAGTACTTC. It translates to CASSLHRTGKETQYF.

The CDR3: CSARYTSGEGFF. The CDR3 DNA reads as TGCAGTGCTAGATACACTAGCGGGGAGGGGTTCTTC. This sequence joins TRBV20-1 and TRBJ2-1; TRBD2 matches 10 bases. The CDR3 spans 12 residues. The V gene's germline CDR1 is DFQATT and CDR2 SNEGSKA (reference sequence). The V segment lost 2 bases and the J segment 15 bases; nucleotides outside the gene matches: 7.

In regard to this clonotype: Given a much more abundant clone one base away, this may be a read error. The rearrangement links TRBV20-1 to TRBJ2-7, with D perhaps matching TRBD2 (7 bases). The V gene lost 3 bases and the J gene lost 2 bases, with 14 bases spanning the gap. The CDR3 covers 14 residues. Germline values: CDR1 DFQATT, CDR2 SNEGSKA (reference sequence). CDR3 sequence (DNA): TGCAGTGCTAGGGGTAGGGGGGGAACCTACGAGCAGTACTTC. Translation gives CSARGRGGTYEQYF.

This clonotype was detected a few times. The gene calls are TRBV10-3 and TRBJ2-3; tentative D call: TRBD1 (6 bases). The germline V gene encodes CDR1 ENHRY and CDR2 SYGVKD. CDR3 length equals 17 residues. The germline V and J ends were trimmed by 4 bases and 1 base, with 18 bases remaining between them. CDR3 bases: TGTGCCATCAGTGGTCTGGCCCCAGGGGCGGGCACAGATACGCAGTATTTT. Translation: CAISGLAPGAGTDTQYF.

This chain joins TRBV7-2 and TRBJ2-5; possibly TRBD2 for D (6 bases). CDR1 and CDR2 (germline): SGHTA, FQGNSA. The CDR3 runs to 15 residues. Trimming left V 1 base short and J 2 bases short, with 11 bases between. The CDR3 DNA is TGTGCCAGCAGCTTAGTTACTAGCAAGCAAGAGACCCAGTACTTC. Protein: CASSLVTSKQETQYF.

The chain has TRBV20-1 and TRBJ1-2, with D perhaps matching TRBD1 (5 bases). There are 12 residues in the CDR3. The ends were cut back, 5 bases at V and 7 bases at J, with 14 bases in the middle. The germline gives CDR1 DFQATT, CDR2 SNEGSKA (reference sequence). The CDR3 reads CSARGTGIGYTF. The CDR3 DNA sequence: TGCAGTGCTCGCGGCACAGGAATTGGCTACACCTTC.

CDR3 nucleotide sequence: TGTGCCAGCAGTGACCGAATTGAGCAGTTCTTC. As protein: CASSDRIEQFF. V is TRBV28 and J is TRBJ2-1; D not certain. The CDR3 is 11 residues long. V was cut by 5 bases and J by 9 bases, with 8 bases left in between. CDR1 and CDR2 (germline): MDHEN, SYDVKM.

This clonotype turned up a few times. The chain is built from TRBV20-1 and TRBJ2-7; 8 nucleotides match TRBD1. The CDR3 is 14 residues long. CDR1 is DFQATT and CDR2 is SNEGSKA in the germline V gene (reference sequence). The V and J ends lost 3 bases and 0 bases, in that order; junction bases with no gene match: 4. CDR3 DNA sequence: TGCAGTGCTAGTCGGGACAGGAGCTCCTACGAGCAGTACTTC. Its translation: CSASRDRSSYEQYF.

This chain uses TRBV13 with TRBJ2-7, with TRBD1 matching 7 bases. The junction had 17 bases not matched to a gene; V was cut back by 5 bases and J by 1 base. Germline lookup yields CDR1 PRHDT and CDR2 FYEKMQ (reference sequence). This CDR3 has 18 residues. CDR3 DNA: TGTGCCAGCAGCCCTAGACCCGGCCGGGACAGCACATCCTACGAGCAGTACTTC. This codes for CASSPRPGRDSTSYEQYF. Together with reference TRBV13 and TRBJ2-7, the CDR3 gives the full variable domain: AAGVIQSPRHLIKEKRETATLKCYPIPRHDTVYWYQQGPGQDPQFLISFYEKMQSDKGSIPDRFSAQQFSDYHSELNMSSLELGDSALYFCASSPRPGRDSTSYEQYFGPGTRLTVT.

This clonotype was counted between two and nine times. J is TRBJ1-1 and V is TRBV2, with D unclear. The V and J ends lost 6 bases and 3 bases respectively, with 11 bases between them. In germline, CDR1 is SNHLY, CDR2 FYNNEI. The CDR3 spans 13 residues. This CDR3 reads CASSEQTDTEAFF. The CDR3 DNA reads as TGTGCCAGCAGCGAACAGACCGACACTGAAGCTTTCTTT.

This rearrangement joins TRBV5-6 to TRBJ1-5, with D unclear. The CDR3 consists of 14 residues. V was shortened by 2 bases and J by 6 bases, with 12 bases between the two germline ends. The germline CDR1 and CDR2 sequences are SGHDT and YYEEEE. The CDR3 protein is CASSLGRRGQPQHF. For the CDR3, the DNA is TGTGCCAGCAGCTTAGGGCGACGGGGTCAGCCCCAGCATTTT. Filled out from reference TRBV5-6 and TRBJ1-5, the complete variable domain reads DAGVTQSPTHLIKTRGQQVTLRCSPKSGHDTVSWYQQALGQGPQFIFQYYEEEERQRGNFPDRFSGHQFPNYSSELNVNALLLGDSALYLCASSLGRRGQPQHFGDGTRLSIL.

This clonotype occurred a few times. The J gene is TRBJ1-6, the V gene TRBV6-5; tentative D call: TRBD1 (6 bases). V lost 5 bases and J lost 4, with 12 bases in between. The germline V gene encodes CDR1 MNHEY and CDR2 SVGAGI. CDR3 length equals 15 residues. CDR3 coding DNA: TGTGCCAGCAGTGCCACAGGGAATTATAATTCACCCCTCCACTTT. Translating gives CASSATGNYNSPLHF.

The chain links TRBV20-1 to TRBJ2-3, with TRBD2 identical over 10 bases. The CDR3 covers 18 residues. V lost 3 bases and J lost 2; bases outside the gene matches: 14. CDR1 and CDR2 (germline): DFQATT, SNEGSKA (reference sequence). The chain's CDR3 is CSASLASGGVSITDTQYF. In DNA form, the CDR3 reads TGCAGTGCTAGTCTAGCTAGCGGGGGAGTTAGTATCACAGATACGCAGTATTTT.

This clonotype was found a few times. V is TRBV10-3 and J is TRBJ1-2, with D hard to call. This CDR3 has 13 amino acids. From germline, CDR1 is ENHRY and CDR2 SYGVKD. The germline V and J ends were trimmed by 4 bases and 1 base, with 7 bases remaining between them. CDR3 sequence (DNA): TGTGCCATCAGTGGCGAAGTTAACTATGGCTACACCTTC. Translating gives CAISGEVNYGYTF.